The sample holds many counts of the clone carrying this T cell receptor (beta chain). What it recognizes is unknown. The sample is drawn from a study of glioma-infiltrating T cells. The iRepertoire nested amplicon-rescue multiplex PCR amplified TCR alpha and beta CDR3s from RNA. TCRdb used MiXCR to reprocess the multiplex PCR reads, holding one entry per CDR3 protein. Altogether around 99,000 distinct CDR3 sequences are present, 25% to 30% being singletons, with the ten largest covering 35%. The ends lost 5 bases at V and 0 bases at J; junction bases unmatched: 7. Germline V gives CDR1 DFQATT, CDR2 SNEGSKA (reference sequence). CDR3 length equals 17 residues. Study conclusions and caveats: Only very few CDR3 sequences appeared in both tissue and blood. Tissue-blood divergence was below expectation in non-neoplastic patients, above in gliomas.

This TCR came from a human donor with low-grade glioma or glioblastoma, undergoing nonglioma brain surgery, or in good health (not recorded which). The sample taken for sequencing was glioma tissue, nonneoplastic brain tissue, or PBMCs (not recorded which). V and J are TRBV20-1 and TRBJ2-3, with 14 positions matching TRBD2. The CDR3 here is CSAYGLAGGSSTDTQYF. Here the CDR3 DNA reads TGCAGTGCTTATGGACTAGCGGGAGGATCTAGCACAGATACGCAGTATTTT.